This T cell receptor beta chain is from a study of cytotoxic CD8 clonotypes in ibrutinib-treated CLL. Study observations and caveats: Baseline clonality was higher than in age-matched healthy donors and moved in step with circulating CD8+ T-cell counts.

For this clone: Its antigen is unidentified.

CDR1 is SGHVS, CDR2 FNYEAQ, per germline. The CDR3 is 14 residues long. Trimming left V 3 bases short and J 3 bases short, with 11 bases between. Measured with immunoSEQ multiplex PCR; TCRdb has only the in-frame clones, and not every one. Among some 43,000 clones, roughly 76% were seen once, and the ten largest hold 10% to 15%. This chain joins TRBV7-6 and TRBJ2-5; tentative D call: TRBD2 (6 bases). This sequence was found in a human donor with chronic lymphocytic leukemia. The sequenced sample was PBMCs, obtained after 12 months of ibrutinib treatment. CDR3 sequence: CASSLDGGKETQYF. CDR3 nucleotides: TGTGCCAGCAGCTTGGACGGGGGAAAAGAGACCCAGTACTTC.